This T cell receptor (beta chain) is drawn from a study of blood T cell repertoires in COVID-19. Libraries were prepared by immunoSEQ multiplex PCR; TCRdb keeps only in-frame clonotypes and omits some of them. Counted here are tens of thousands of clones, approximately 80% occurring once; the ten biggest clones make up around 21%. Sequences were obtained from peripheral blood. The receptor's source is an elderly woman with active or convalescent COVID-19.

This CDR3 is CASRGGPNTGELFF. DNA of the CDR3: TGTGCCAGCAGGGGGGGTCCGAACACCGGGGAGCTGTTTTTT. This chain joins TRBV7-9 and TRBJ2-2; tentatively, D is TRBD2 (6 bases). V was pared by 6 bases and J by 0 bases, with 8 bases between. The length of the CDR3 is 14 residues. CDR1 is SEHNR and CDR2 is FQNEAQ in the germline V gene (reference sequence).